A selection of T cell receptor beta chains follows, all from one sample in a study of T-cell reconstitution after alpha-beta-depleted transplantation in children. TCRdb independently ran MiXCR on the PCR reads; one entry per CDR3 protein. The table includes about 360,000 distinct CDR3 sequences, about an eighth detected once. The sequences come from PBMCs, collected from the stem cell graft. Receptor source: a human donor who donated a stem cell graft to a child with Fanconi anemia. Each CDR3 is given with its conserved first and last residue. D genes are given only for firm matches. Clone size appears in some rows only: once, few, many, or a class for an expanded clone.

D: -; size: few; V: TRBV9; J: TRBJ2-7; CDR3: CASSVSLDYEQYF; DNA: TGTGCCAGCAGCGTCTCCCTAGACTACGAGCAGTACTTC
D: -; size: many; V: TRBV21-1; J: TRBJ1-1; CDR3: CASSKRVVDRPAFF; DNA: TGTGCCAGCAGCAAAAGGGTCGTGGACAGGCCTGCTTTCTTT
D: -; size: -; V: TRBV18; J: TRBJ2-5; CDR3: CASSARLETQYF; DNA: TGTGCCAGCTCAGCCCGGTTGGAGACCCAGTACTTC
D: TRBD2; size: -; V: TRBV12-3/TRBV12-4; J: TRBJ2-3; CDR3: CASSSRLAGRGDTQYF; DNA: TGTGCCAGCAGTTCCAGACTAGCGGGGCGGGGAGATACGCAGTATTTT
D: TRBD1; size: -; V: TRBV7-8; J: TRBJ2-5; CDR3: CASTPTGGTGGQETQYF; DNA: TGTGCCAGCACCCCGACCGGTGGGACAGGGGGCCAAGAGACCCAGTACTTC
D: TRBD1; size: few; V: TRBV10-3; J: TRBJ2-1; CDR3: CAISVLPTGTGGGNEQFF; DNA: TGTGCCATCAGTGTACTCCCAACCGGGACAGGGGGAGGGAATGAGCAGTTCTTC
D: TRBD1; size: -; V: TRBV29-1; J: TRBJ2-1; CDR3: CSVVGQGVWNEQFF; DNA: TGCAGCGTTGTTGGGCAGGGGGTTTGGAATGAGCAGTTCTTC
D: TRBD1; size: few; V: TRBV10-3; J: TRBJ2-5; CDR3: CASRDSEETQYF; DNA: TGTGCCAGCCGGGACAGCGAAGAGACCCAGTACTTC
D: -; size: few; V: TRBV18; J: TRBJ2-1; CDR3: CASSPLADSYNEQFF; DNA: TGTGCCAGCTCACCGCTTGCCGACTCCTACAATGAGCAGTTCTTC
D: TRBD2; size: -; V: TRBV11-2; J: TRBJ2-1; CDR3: CASSSPGGNEQFF; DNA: TGTGCCAGCAGCTCCCCGGGGGGCAATGAGCAGTTCTTC
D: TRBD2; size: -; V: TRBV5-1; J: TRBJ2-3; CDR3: CASSSGLAEHTDTQYF; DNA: TGCGCCAGCAGCTCGGGACTAGCGGAGCACACAGATACGCAGTATTTT
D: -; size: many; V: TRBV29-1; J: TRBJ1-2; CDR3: CSVASISAGSGLDGYTF; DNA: TGCAGCGTTGCAAGCATCTCCGCGGGGTCTGGATTAGATGGCTACACCTTC
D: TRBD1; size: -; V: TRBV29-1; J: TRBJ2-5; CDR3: CSVADRQWQETQYF; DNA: TGCAGCGTTGCGGACAGGCAGTGGCAAGAGACCCAGTACTTC
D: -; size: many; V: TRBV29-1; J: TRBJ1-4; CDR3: CSVRKTNEKLFF; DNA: TGCAGCGTCCGTAAAACTAATGAAAAACTGTTTTTT
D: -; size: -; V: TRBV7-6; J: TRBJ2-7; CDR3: CASSPDNTYEQYF; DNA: TGTGCCAGCAGCCCGGACAATACCTACGAGCAGTACTTC
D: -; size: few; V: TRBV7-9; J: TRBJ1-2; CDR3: CASSLEASPRGYTF; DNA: TGTGCCAGCAGCTTAGAAGCATCCCCTCGGGGCTACACCTTC
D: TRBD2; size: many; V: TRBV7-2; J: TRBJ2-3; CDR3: CASSSGLAGGITDTQYF; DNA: TGTGCCAGCAGCTCAGGACTAGCGGGGGGGATCACAGATACGCAGTATTTT
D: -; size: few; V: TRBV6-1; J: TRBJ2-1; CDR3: CASSVMSYNEQFF; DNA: TGTGCCAGCAGTGTTATGAGTTACAATGAGCAGTTCTTC
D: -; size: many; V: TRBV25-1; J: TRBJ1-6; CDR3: CASRDLAYSPLHF; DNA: TGTGCCAGCAGGGACCTAGCTTATTCACCCCTCCACTTT
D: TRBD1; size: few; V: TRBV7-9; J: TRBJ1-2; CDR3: CASSTTGGLRGYTF; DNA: TGTGCCAGCAGCACTACAGGGGGCTTGCGTGGCTACACCTTC
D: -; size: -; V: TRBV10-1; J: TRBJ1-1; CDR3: CASSEMVNTEAFF; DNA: TGCGCCAGCAGTGAGATGGTGAACACTGAAGCTTTCTTT
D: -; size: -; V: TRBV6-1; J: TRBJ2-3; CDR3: CASSRNGQSADTQYF; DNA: TGTGCCAGCAGTAGAAATGGACAGTCCGCAGATACGCAGTATTTT
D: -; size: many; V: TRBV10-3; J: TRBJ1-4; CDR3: CAIKAGTNEKLFF; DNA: TGTGCCATCAAAGCTGGAACTAATGAAAAACTGTTTTTT
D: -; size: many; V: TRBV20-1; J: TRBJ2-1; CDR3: CSVPSNLPGGGSEQFF; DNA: TGCAGTGTCCCAAGCAATCTGCCAGGGGGGGGGAGTGAGCAGTTCTTC
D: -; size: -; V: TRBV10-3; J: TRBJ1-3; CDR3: CAIRRDNENTIYF; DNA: TGTGCCATCCGCCGGGACAACGAAAACACCATATATTTT
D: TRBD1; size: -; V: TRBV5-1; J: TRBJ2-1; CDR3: CASSFGQGPYNEQFF; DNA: TGCGCCAGCAGTTTCGGACAGGGCCCGTACAATGAGCAGTTCTTC
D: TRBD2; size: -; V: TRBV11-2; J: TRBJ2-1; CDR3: CASSLVGRTSGGASNEQFF; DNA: TGTGCCAGCAGCTTAGTTGGCCGGACTAGCGGGGGGGCGTCGAATGAGCAGTTCTTC
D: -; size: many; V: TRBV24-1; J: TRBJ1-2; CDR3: CATSEDGYGYTF; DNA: TGTGCCACCAGTGAAGACGGTTATGGCTACACCTTC
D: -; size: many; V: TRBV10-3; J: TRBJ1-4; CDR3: CAIRGTANEKLFF; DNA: TGTGCCATCAGGGGGACGGCGAATGAAAAACTGTTTTTT
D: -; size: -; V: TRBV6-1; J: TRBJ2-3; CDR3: CASSPGPSPDTQYF; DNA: TGTGCCAGCAGTCCGGGCCCTTCCCCAGATACGCAGTATTTT
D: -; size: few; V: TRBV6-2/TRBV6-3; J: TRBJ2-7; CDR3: CASTRRGRSYEQYF; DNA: TGTGCCAGCACGCGGAGGGGCCGCTCCTACGAGCAGTACTTC
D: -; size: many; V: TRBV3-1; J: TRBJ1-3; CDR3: CASSPSHNSGNTIYF; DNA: TGTGCCAGCAGCCCCTCCCATAACTCTGGAAACACCATATATTTT
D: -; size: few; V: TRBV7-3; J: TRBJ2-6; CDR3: CASSRRHSGANVLTF; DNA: TGTGCCAGCAGCAGACGTCACTCTGGGGCCAACGTCCTGACTTTC
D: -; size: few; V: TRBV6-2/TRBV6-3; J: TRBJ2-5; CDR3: CASSLTLGQEETQYF; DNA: TGTGCCAGCAGCTTGACCCTTGGCCAGGAAGAGACCCAGTACTTC
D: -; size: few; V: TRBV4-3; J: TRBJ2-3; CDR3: CASSQESTDTQYF; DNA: TGCGCCAGCAGCCAAGAAAGCACAGATACGCAGTATTTT
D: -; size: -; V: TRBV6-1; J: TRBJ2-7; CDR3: CASSQRLGSYEQYF; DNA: TGTGCCAGCAGCCAGAGGCTAGGATCCTACGAGCAGTACTTC
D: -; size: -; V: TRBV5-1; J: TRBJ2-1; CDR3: CASSLLQGAYNEQFF; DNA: TGCGCCAGCAGCTTGTTGCAGGGAGCCTACAATGAGCAGTTCTTC
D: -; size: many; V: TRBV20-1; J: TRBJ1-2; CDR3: CSAREDSYGYTF; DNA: TGCAGTGCTAGAGAAGACAGCTATGGCTACACCTTC
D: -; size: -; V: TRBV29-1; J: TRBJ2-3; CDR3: CSVEEAGKGGGADTQYF; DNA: TGCAGCGTTGAAGAAGCAGGGAAGGGCGGGGGCGCAGATACGCAGTATTTT
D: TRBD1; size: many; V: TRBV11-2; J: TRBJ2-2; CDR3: CASSLYKGANTGELFF; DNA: TGTGCCAGCAGCTTATATAAGGGGGCCAACACCGGGGAGCTGTTTTTT
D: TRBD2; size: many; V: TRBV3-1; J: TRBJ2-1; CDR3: CASTTSGATNEQFF; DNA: TGTGCCAGTACTACTAGCGGGGCGACTAATGAGCAGTTCTTC
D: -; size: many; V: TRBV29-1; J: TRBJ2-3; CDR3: CSVEISTDTQYF; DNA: TGCAGCGTTGAGATTTCCACAGATACGCAGTATTTT
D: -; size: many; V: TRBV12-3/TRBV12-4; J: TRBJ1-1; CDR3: CASSSTVITEAFF; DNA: TGTGCCAGCAGTTCGACAGTGATCACTGAAGCTTTCTTT
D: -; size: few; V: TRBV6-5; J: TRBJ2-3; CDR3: CASSLDSLGTDTQYF; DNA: TGTGCCAGCAGTCTCGACAGTCTAGGCACAGATACGCAGTATTTT
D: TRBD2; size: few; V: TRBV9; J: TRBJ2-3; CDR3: CASSVTSGGSDTQYF; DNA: TGTGCCAGCAGTGTGACTAGCGGGGGATCAGATACGCAGTATTTT
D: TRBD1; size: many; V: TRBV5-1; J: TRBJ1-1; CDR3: CASSFTQGNAEAFF; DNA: TGCGCCAGCAGCTTCACACAGGGGAACGCTGAAGCTTTCTTT
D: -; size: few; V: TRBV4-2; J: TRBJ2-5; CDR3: CASSQDRGGETQYF; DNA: TGTGCCAGCAGCCAAGATAGGGGAGGCGAGACCCAGTACTTC
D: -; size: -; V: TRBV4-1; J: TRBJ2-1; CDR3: CASSQQEGKAWLNNEQFF; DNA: TGCGCCAGCAGCCAACAGGAGGGGAAAGCATGGTTAAACAATGAGCAGTTCTTC
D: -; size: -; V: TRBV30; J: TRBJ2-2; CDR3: CAWSDLSGTGELFF; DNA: TGTGCCTGGAGTGACCTAAGTGGCACCGGGGAGCTGTTTTTT
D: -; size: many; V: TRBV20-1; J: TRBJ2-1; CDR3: CSARPQKNEQFF; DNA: TGCAGTGCTAGACCCCAGAAAAATGAGCAGTTCTTC
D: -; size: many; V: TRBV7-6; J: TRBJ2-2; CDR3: CASSLRGVLGELFF; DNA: TGTGCCAGCAGCCTTAGAGGAGTGCTCGGGGAGCTGTTTTTT
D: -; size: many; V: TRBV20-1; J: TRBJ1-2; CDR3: CSASVGQGLASGGYTF; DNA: TGCAGTGCTAGCGTTGGCCAAGGGCTGGCGTCGGGGGGCTACACCTTC
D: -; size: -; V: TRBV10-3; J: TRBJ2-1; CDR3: CAISDRGGLTYNEQFF; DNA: TGTGCCATCAGTGATCGCGGGGGCCTTACCTACAATGAGCAGTTCTTC